Listed below are T cell receptor beta chains from one sample, sequenced in a study of blood T cells in healthy people across ages. MiXCR was run by TCRdb on the 5' RACE reads, yielding one entry per CDR3 protein. The sample carries 850,000 to 1,000,000 distinct CDR3 sequences, about 44% recorded once. The material sequenced was blood. Every receptor here comes from a man aged 30 to 39 in good health. CDR3s include the opening cysteine and the closing phenylalanine or tryptophan. Each record gives: V gene, CDR3 length, J gene, D gene, clone size, CDR3 DNA, CDR3 protein. A D gene is named only where the DNA matches it firmly. For some rows the clone size is stated as once, few or many, or as a class when expanded; others skip it.

V: TRBV28; length: 15; J: TRBJ2-7; D: TRBD1; size: few; DNA: TGTGCCAGCAGTCCAACCGGGACAGGGGGTTACGAGCAGTACTTC; CDR3: CASSPTGTGGYEQYF
V: TRBV4-2; length: 14; J: TRBJ2-7; D: NA; size: few; DNA: TGTGCCAGCAGCCCCCCCCAGAGCTCCTACGAGCAGTACTTC; CDR3: CASSPPQSSYEQYF
V: TRBV27; length: 17; J: TRBJ2-3; D: NA; size: once; DNA: TGTGCCAGCAGTCCCCTTAGGGTAAGGGGATCCACAGATACGCAGTATTTT; CDR3: CASSPLRVRGSTDTQYF
V: TRBV9; length: 16; J: TRBJ2-1; D: TRBD2; size: NA; DNA: TGTGCCAGCAGCGTAAGCGCGGGGGGATCGGACAATGAGCAGTTCTTC; CDR3: CASSVSAGGSDNEQFF
V: TRBV9; length: 14; J: TRBJ2-3; D: NA; size: few; DNA: TGTGCCAGCAGCGTAGACGGAAGCACAGATACGCAGTATTTT; CDR3: CASSVDGSTDTQYF
V: TRBV5-1; length: 17; J: TRBJ2-3; D: TRBD1; size: few; DNA: TGCGCCAGCAGCTACGGGACAGGGGCAACTACTTTAGATACGCAGTATTTT; CDR3: CASSYGTGATTLDTQYF
V: TRBV5-1; length: 16; J: TRBJ1-6; D: NA; size: NA; DNA: TGCGCCAGCAGCTTGGCGACGGGGGCGGGGAATCCACCCCTCCACTTT; CDR3: CASSLATGAGNPPLHF
V: TRBV7-9; length: 16; J: TRBJ1-5; D: NA; size: NA; DNA: TGTGCCAGCAGCTTAAATGACGGCTATAGCAATCAGCCCCAGCATTTT; CDR3: CASSLNDGYSNQPQHF
V: TRBV14; length: 18; J: TRBJ2-1; D: TRBD2; size: few; DNA: TGTGCCAGCAGCCAAGATCAGGGGCTAGCGGGGGCATGGAATGAGCAGTTCTTC; CDR3: CASSQDQGLAGAWNEQFF
V: TRBV20-1; length: 11; J: TRBJ2-7; D: TRBD1; size: NA; DNA: TGCAGTGCTAACAGGGGGAGCGAGCAGTACTTC; CDR3: CSANRGSEQYF
V: TRBV20-1; length: 12; J: TRBJ1-2; D: NA; size: NA; DNA: TGCAGTGCTGGTACGGAAAACTATGGCTACACCTTC; CDR3: CSAGTENYGYTF